Below are 4 T cell receptor beta chains sequenced from a single sample in a study of blood T cell repertoires in COVID-19. Sequencing used immunoSEQ multiplex PCR; TCRdb keeps in-frame clones, though not all of them. The sample records approximately 350,000 clones, 75% to 90% being singletons. The sample was PBMCs or T cells enriched from blood (not recorded which). The receptors were sampled from a man aged 18 to 30 who had recovered from COVID-19.

This rearrangement joins TRBV15 to TRBJ2-2; TRBD1 matches at 7 bases. V dropped 8 bases and J dropped 4; count of bases not matched to a gene: 13. CDR1 and CDR2 from the germline V gene are LNHNV and YYDKDF (reference sequence). The CDR3 has 16 amino acids. CDR3 nucleotides: TGTGCCACCGCTCGTCGAACAGGGGCAACCACCGGGGAGCTGTTTTTT. This sequence encodes CATARRTGATTGELFF.

This clone has a single count. This chain joins TRBV11-2 and TRBJ2-3; 9 nucleotides line up with TRBD2. CDR3 length equals 15 residues. Trimming cost V 4 bases and J 6 bases; bases outside gene matches: 8. Germline values: CDR1 SGHAT, CDR2 FQNNGV. The chain's CDR3 is CASSYLAGEGDTQYF. The CDR3 DNA reads as TGTGCCAGCAGCTATTTAGCGGGAGAGGGGGATACGCAGTATTTT.

The rearrangement links TRBV21-1 to TRBJ1-1; the table's TRBD1 call for D was not verified on the DNA. TRBV21-1 is recorded as a pseudogene. The CDR3 totals 15 residues. This CDR3 reads CASSKPRGGRTEAFF. The DNA for the CDR3 is TGTGCCAGCAGCAAACCCCGAGGGGGTAGGACTGAAGCTTTCTTT.

In this sample, this clone turned up once. The V and J genes are TRBV11-2 and TRBJ2-7, with 12 bases lining up with TRBD2. V shed 4 bases and J 0 bases; nucleotides not matched to a gene: 13. CDR3 length: 19 amino acids. CDR1 is SGHAT and CDR2 is FQNNGV in the germline V gene. In nucleotides, the CDR3 is TGTGCCAGCAGCTCGCGGACTAGCGGGAAGGGGAAGAGCTCCTACGAGCAGTACTTC. It encodes CASSSRTSGKGKSSYEQYF. Looking up the rest from reference TRBV11-2 and TRBJ2-7 gives the full variable domain: EAGVAQSPRYKIIEKRQSVAFWCNPISGHATLYWYQQILGQGPKLLIQFQNNGVVDDSQLPKDRFSAERLKGVDSTLKIQPAKLEDSAVYLCASSSRTSGKGKSSYEQYFGPGTRLTVT.